These 20 T cell receptor beta chains came from one sample sequenced in a study of identical twins. TCRdb fed the 5' RACE reads into MiXCR, producing one record per CDR3 protein. The sample shows about 200,000 distinct CDR3 sequences, under 12% of them seen only once. Sequenced material: memory T cells sorted from blood. The origin of the receptors is a man aged 45-65 years in good health.

In nucleotides, the CDR3 is TGTGCCAGCAGTATACAAAGGGAAGAGACCCAGTACTTC. Its protein is CASSIQREETQYF. This sequence joins TRBV27 and TRBJ2-7, with D unresolved. The assigned J gene may be wrong: the sequence end matches TRBJ2-5 better. CDR1 and CDR2 from the germline V gene are MNHEY and SMNVEV (reference sequence). The length of the CDR3 is 13 residues.

The V and J genes are TRBV6-5 and TRBJ2-7, with 7 bases that match TRBD2. V lost 2 bases to trimming and J lost 2 bases; unmatched junction nucleotides: 3. CDR1 and CDR2 from the germline V gene are MNHEY and SVGAGI. CDR3 size: 14 residues. The CDR3 region has the DNA TGTGCCAGCAGTTACCGGGACTACACCTACGAGCAGTACTTC. It yields the protein CASSYRDYTYEQYF.

The chain uses TRBV7-9 and TRBJ2-5; 9 nucleotides line up with TRBD1. Trimming cost V 2 bases and J 4 bases; bases outside gene matches: 8. This CDR3 comprises 16 residues. Per germline, CDR1 SEHNR and CDR2 FQNEAQ (reference sequence). The CDR3 reads CASSLISGTGRETQYF. As DNA, the CDR3 is TGTGCCAGCAGCTTAATTTCCGGGACAGGGCGAGAGACCCAGTACTTC.

V and J are TRBV5-1 and TRBJ1-1, with unresolved D. Germline V gene data show CDR1 as SGHRS and CDR2 as YFSETQ. Between the trimmed V and J ends, which lost 0 bases and 2 bases, there was a span of 8 bases. There are 14 residues in the CDR3. The CDR3 DNA reads as TGCGCCAGCAGCTTGGGGCCGGGAAACACTGAAGCTTTCTTT. It is translated as CASSLGPGNTEAFF.

This clonotype was counted many times. This chain links TRBV7-9 with TRBJ2-2; TRBD1 matches at 8 bases. The CDR3 has 15 residues. With V trimmed by 5 bases and J by 3 bases, 5 bases remained unmatched. From germline, CDR1 is SEHNR and CDR2 FQNEAQ (reference sequence). CDR3 loop: CASSPDRGDTGELFF. CDR3 sequence (DNA): TGTGCCAGCAGCCCAGACAGGGGTGACACCGGGGAGCTGTTTTTT.

This clonotype has at least ten counts. The rearrangement joins TRBV29-1 to TRBJ2-7, with D maybe TRBD1 (6 bases). V lost 6 bases and J lost 3, with 15 bases in between. Germline CDR1 reads SQVTM; CDR2 reads ANQGSEA. This CDR3 comprises 13 residues. CDR3 amino acids: CSVSMGAGYEQYF. The CDR3 DNA sequence: TGCAGCGTCTCAATGGGGGCCGGCTACGAGCAGTACTTC.

The chain links TRBV11-2 to TRBJ1-1; a possible D gene is TRBD1 (6 bases). Germline V gene sequence: CDR1 SGHAT, CDR2 FQNNGV. V dropped 2 bases and J dropped 5 bases, with 15 bases sitting between them. The CDR3 spans 15 residues. The CDR3 DNA is TGTGCCAGCAGCTTAAATCAGGGGTCGAGAACTGAAGCTTTCTTT. It yields the protein CASSLNQGSRTEAFF.

There are many counts of this clonotype. The gene calls are TRBV6-5 and TRBJ2-7; D not resolved. The length of the CDR3 is 18 residues. Trimming left V 3 bases short and J 3 bases short, with 24 bases between. CDR1 and CDR2 (germline): MNHEY, SVGAGI. The CDR3 protein is CASSYKRHRKRLNYEQYF. The CDR3 nucleotides are TGTGCCAGCAGTTATAAAAGGCACAGAAAAAGATTGAACTACGAGCAGTACTTC.

V and J are TRBV5-4 and TRBJ2-7, with no clear D. The CDR3 contains 13 residues. V lost 2 bases and J 5 bases, leaving 11 bases between the germline ends. Germline assignment: CDR1 SGHNT and CDR2 YYREEE (reference sequence). The CDR3 region is CASSFGPSNEQYF. In DNA form, the CDR3 reads TGTGCCAGCAGCTTCGGCCCCTCAAACGAGCAGTACTTC.

Notes on this clonotype: A junction end diverges from the germline sequence, so it may reflect a read error. This rearrangement joins TRBV24-1 to TRBJ1-4; D not certain. The germline V gene encodes CDR1 KGHDR and CDR2 SFDVKD. There are 9 residues in the CDR3. CDR3 DNA: TGTGCAACTAGTGAAAAACTGTTTTTT. Encoded protein: CATSEKLFF.

This clonotype was detected a few times. V gene TRBV6-2 or TRBV6-3 combines with J gene TRBJ2-7, with TRBD2 matching over 15 bases. The CDR3 is 18 residues long. In germline, CDR1 is MNHEY, CDR2 SVGEGT. The J segment lost 2 bases and the V segment lost 0 bases, leaving 5 bases of the junction unmatched. The DNA for the CDR3 is TGTGCCAGCAGTTACTCCGGGACTAGCGGGGGGCCTGCCTACGAGCAGTACTTC. Protein product: CASSYSGTSGGPAYEQYF.

The sample holds many counts of this clonotype. The chain is built from TRBV7-2 and TRBJ2-5; D uncertain. The CDR3 sequence is 14 residues long. Germline CDR1 SGHTA, CDR2 FQGNSA. V lost 2 bases and J lost 4, with 11 bases in between. CDR3 DNA: TGTGCCAGCAGCTTACAATTCAATTCAGAGACCCAGTACTTC. It codes for CASSLQFNSETQYF.

The V call is TRBV24-1, the J call TRBJ2-1, with 9 nucleotides matching TRBD1. Germline CDR1 KGHDR, CDR2 SFDVKD. V was pared by 0 bases and J by 6 bases, with 11 bases of the junction left unmatched. The CDR3 has 18 residues. The CDR3 DNA reads TGTGCCACCAGTGATTTGTATCGACCGGGACAGGGTGGCAATGAGCAGTTCTTC. Its translation: CATSDLYRPGQGGNEQFF.

This sequence joins TRBV19 and TRBJ2-3; D is uncertain. Trimming removed 1 base at V and 0 bases at J, with 14 bases between. The CDR3 runs to 17 residues. Per germline, CDR1 LNHDA and CDR2 SQIVND (reference sequence). CDR3 residues: CASSIGGRRSSTDTQYF. Here the CDR3 DNA reads TGTGCCAGTAGTATAGGAGGCCGCCGATCTAGCACAGATACGCAGTATTTT.

This clonotype was found many times. This sequence joins TRBV29-1 and TRBJ2-7, with 10 positions matching TRBD1. V dropped 0 bases and J dropped 6; count of bases not matched to a gene: 14. CDR3 length equals 17 residues. CDR1 and CDR2 from the germline V gene are SQVTM and ANQGSEA. CDR3 protein: CSVEDPFTRDRGGEQYF. The CDR3 nucleotides read TGCAGCGTTGAAGACCCTTTTACCCGGGACAGGGGTGGCGAGCAGTACTTC.

This clonotype was observed at least ten times. The chain uses TRBV27 and TRBJ2-7, with TRBD1 identical over 7 bases. This CDR3 region has 13 residues. The V and J ends lost 5 bases and 6 bases, in that order; junction bases with no gene match: 7. Looked up from germline, CDR1 is MNHEY and CDR2 is SMNVEV (reference sequence). Written as DNA, the CDR3 is TGTGCCAGCAGTCAAGTAACAGGGGTCGAGCAGTACTTC. Amino acids: CASSQVTGVEQYF.

There are many counts of this clonotype. The V call is TRBV18, the J call TRBJ2-6; no reliable D call. This CDR3 has 14 amino acids. Germline lookup yields CDR1 KGHSH and CDR2 LQKENI. Trimming pared 2 bases from V and 6 bases from J, leaving 8 bases between. In nucleotides, the CDR3 is TGTGCCAGCTCACCAGACTCTCTGGCCAACGTCCTGACTTTC. Amino acid sequence: CASSPDSLANVLTF.

A few counts support this clonotype. V and J are TRBV11-2 and TRBJ2-5; 7 bases match TRBD1. This CDR3 has 15 amino acids. CDR1 is SGHAT, CDR2 FQNNGV, per germline. J was trimmed by 5 bases and V by 6 bases; bases with no gene match: 12. The CDR3 region is CASRSNRGRRETQYF. CDR3 sequence (DNA): TGTGCCAGCAGGAGTAACAGGGGACGAAGGGAGACCCAGTACTTC.

This clonotype was counted a few times. V gene TRBV6-2 or TRBV6-3 combines with J gene TRBJ2-7; the D is unclear. V was trimmed by 5 bases and J by 3 bases, leaving 8 bases between them. CDR1 is MNHEY and CDR2 is SVGEGT in the germline V gene. The CDR3 is made up of 12 amino acids. DNA of the CDR3: TGTGCCAGCAGTCGGGCCCTCTACGAGCAGTACTTC. Its protein is CASSRALYEQYF.

In this sample, this clonotype turned up many times. The V gene is TRBV12-3 or TRBV12-4, the J gene TRBJ1-6; TRBD1 agrees at 10 bases. There are 14 residues in the CDR3. With 6 bases clipped from V and 5 bases from J, the junction kept 1 base outside the gene matches. CDR3 in DNA: TGTGCCAGCAGGACAGGGGGCAATAATTCACCCCTCCACTTT. Its protein is CASRTGGNNSPLHF.